This TCR beta chain originates from a study of shared clonotypes between healthy human individuals. General study results and limits: Owing to a small donor count, the genetic and exposure-history diversity represented was limited. Naive subsets generally had larger estimated richness than memory subsets.

Profiled with immunoSEQ multiplex PCR; TCRdb holds only in-frame clones, not every one. The sample holds fewer than 1.6 million clones, approximately 98.5% seen once. The V end was cut by 4 bases, the J end by 3 bases, with 10 bases between. CDR3 length: 13 amino acids. In germline, CDR1 is SGHDN, CDR2 FVKESK. As to this clone: Its antigen is undetermined.

The sample was naive CD4+ T cells sorted from blood. Subset reported: CD45RA+ positively selected. The chain couples TRBV14 to TRBJ2-7, with D possibly called TRBD1 or TRBD2 (5 bases each). The TCR originated in a man aged 25 to 40 in good health. Written as DNA, the CDR3 is TGTGCCAGCAGCCTGGGACGGGTCTACGAGCAGTACTTC. Translation: CASSLGRVYEQYF. Full variable domain (rest looked up from reference TRBV14 and TRBJ2-7): EAGVTQFPSHSVIEKGQTVTLRCDPISGHDNLYWYRRVMGKEIKFLLHFVKESKQDESGMPNNRFLAERTGGTYSTLKVQPAELEDSGVYFCASSLGRVYEQYFGPGTRLTVT.